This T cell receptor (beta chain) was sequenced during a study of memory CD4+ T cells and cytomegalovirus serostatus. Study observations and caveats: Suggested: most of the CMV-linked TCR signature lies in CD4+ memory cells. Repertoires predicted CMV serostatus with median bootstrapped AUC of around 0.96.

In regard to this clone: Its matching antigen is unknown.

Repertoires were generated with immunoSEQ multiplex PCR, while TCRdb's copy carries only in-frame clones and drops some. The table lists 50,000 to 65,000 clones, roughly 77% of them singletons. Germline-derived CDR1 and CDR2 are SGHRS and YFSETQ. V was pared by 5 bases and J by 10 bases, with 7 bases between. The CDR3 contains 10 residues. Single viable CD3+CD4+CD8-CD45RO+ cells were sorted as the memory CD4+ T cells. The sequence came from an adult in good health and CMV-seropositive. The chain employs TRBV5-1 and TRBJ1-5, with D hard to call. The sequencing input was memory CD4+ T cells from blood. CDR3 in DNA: TGCGCCAGCAGATGGTATCCCCAGCATTTT. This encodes CASRWYPQHF.